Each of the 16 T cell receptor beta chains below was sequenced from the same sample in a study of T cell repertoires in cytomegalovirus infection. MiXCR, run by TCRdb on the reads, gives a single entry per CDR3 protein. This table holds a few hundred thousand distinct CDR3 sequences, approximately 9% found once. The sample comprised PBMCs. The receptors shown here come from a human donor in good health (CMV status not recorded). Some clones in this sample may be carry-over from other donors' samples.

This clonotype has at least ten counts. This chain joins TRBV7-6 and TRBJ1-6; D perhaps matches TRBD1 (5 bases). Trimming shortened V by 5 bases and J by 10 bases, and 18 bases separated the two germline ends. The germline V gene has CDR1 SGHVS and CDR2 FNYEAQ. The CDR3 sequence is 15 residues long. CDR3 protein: CASSPHEGGDSPLHF. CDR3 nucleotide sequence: TGTGCCAGCAGCCCGCATGAGGGAGGGGACTCACCCCTCCACTTT.

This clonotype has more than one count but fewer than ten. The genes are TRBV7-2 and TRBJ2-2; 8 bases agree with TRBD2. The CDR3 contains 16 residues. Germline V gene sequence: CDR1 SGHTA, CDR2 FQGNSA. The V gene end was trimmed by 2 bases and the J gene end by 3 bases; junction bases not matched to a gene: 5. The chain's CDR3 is CASSLFIGRDTGELFF. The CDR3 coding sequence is TGTGCCAGCAGCTTATTTATCGGGAGGGACACCGGGGAGCTGTTTTTT.

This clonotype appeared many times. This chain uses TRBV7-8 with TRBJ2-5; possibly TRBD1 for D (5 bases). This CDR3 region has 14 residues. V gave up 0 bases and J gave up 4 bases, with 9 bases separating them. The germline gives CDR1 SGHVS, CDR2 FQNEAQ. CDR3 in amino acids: CASSLAGARETQYF. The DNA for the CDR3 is TGTGCCAGCAGCTTAGCAGGGGCGCGAGAGACCCAGTACTTC.

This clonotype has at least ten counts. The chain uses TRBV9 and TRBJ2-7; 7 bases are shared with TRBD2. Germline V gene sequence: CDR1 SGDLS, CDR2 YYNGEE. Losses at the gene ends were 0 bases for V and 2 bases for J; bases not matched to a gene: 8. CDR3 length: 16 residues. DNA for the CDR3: TGTGCCAGCAGCGTAGGGGCGGGGGTTCAGGCCTACGAGCAGTACTTC. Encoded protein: CASSVGAGVQAYEQYF.

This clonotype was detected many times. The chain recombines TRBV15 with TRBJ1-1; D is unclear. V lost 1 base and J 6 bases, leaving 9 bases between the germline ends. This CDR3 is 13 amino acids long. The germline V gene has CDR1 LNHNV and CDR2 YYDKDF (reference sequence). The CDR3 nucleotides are TGTGCCACCAGCAGAGTTACGGCAGCTGAAGCTTTCTTT. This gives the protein CATSRVTAAEAFF.

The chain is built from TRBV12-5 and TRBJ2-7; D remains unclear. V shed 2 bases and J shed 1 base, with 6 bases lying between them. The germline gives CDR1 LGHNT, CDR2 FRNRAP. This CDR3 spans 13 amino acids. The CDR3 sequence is CASGLTDSYEQYF. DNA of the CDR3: TGTGCTAGTGGTTTGACAGATTCCTACGAGCAGTACTTC.

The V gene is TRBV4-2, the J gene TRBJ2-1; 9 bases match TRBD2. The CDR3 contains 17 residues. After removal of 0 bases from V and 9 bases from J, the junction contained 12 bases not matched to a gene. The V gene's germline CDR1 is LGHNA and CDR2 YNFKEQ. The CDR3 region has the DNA TGTGCCAGCAGCCAAGATTTAGCGGGGGATCTTCGGGGTGAGCAGTTCTTC. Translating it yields CASSQDLAGDLRGEQFF.

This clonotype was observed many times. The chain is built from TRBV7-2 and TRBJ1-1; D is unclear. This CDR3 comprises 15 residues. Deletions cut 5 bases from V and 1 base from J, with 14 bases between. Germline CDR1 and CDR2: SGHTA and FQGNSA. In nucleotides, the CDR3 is TGTGCCAGCAGCCCCACGTTAAGTAAGAACACTGAAGCTTTCTTT. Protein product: CASSPTLSKNTEAFF. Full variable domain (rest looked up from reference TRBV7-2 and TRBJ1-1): GAGVSQSPSNKVTEKGKDVELRCDPISGHTALYWYRQSLGQGLEFLIYFQGNSAPDKSGLPSDRFSAERTGGSVSTLTIQRTQQEDSAVYLCASSPTLSKNTEAFFGQGTRLTVV.

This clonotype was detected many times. The CDR3 DNA reads TGTGCCAGCAGCTGGCGACTAGCGGGAGGAGAGATGCAGTATTTT. It specifies CASSWRLAGGEMQYF. The rearrangement uses TRBV7-2 and TRBJ2-3, with 13 positions matching TRBD2. Germline lookup yields CDR1 SGHTA and CDR2 FQGNSA. V was clipped by 4 bases and J by 11 bases; unmatched bases: 9. The CDR3 runs 15 residues.

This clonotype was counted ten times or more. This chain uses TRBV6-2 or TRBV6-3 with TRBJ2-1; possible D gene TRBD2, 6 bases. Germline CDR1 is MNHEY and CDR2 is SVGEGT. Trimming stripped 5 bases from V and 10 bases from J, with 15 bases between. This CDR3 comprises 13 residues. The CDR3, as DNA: TGTGCCAGCAGTGGGTCACTAGCAAACGAGCAGTTCTTC. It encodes CASSGSLANEQFF.

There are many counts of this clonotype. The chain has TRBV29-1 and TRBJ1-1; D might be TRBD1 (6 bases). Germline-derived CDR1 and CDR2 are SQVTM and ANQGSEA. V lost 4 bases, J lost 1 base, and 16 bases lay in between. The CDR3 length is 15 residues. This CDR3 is CSVGVGGWSNTEAFF. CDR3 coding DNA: TGCAGCGTTGGGGTTGGGGGCTGGTCGAACACTGAAGCTTTCTTT.

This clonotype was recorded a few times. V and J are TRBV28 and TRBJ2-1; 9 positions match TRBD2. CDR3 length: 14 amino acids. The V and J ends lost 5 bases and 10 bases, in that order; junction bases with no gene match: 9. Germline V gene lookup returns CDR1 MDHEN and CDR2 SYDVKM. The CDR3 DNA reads TGTGCCAGCAGTCCCCGCGGGAGGGGAGGCGAGCAGTTCTTC. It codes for CASSPRGRGGEQFF.

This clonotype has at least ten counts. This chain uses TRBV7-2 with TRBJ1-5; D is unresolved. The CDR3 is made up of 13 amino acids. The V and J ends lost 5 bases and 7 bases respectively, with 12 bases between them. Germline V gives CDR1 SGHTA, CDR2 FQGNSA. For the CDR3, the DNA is TGTGCCAGCAGCCCCCTGCCCCAACAGCCCCAGCATTTT. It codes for CASSPLPQQPQHF.

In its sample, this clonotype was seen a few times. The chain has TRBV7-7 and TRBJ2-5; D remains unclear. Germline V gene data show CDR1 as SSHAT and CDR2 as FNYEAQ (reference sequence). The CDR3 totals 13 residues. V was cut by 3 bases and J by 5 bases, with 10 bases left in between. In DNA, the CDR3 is TGTGCCAGCAGCTTCTACGGTGGTGAGACCCAGTACTTC. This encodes CASSFYGGETQYF.

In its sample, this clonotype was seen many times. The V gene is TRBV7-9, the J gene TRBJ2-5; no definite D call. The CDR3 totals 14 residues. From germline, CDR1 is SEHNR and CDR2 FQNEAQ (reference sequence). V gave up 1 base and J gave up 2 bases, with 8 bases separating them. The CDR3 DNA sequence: TGTGCCAGCAGCTTAGACAACCAACAAGAGACCCAGTACTTC. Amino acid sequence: CASSLDNQQETQYF.

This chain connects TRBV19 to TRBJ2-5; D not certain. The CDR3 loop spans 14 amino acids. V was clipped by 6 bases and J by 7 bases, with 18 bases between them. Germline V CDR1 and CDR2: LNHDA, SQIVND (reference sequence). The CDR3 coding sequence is TGTGCCAGTAGCATACGACCGGCCGGCGGGACCCAGTACTTC. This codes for CASSIRPAGGTQYF.